The next 17 T cell receptor beta chains were all read from a single sample in a study of T-cell memory formation after mild COVID-19. TCRdb reanalysed the 5' RACE reads using MiXCR and keeps one entry per CDR3 protein. The sample lists some 280,000 distinct CDR3 sequences, around 15% occurring once. Sequenced: PBMCs or a T cell subset sorted from them (not recorded which). The origin of the receptors is a man between 18 and 29 years old who had mild COVID-19 (a few samples of this study predate the infection). Cell type and time point are not known.

The table lists this clonotype with many counts. The gene calls are TRBV29-1 and TRBJ2-1; the match to TRBD2 covers 9 bases. The germline V gene has CDR1 SQVTM and CDR2 ANQGSEA. The CDR3 covers 15 residues. With 2 bases clipped from V and 6 bases from J, the junction kept 8 bases outside the gene matches. The CDR3 spells CSVEPPASGVNEQFF. The CDR3 nucleotides read TGCAGCGTTGAACCCCCGGCTAGCGGGGTCAATGAGCAGTTCTTC.

This clonotype was counted a few times. The chain is built from TRBV15 and TRBJ2-1, with TRBD2 identical over 8 bases. V was pared by 4 bases and J by 6 bases, with 17 bases of the junction left unmatched. The CDR3 has 18 residues. Germline V gene sequence: CDR1 LNHNV, CDR2 YYDKDF (reference sequence). The CDR3 spells CATSTPPAGVGDPNEQFF. CDR3 nucleotides: TGTGCCACCAGCACTCCCCCAGCGGGGGTCGGCGATCCCAATGAGCAGTTCTTC. Combining the CDR3 with reference TRBV15 and TRBJ2-1 gives the whole variable domain DAMVIQNPRYQVTQFGKPVTLSCSQTLNHNVMYWYQQKSSQAPKLLFHYYDKDFNNEADTPDNFQSRRPNTSFCFLDIRSPGLGDTAMYLCATSTPPAGVGDPNEQFFGPGTRLTVL.

In its sample, this clonotype was seen many times. This chain joins TRBV29-1 and TRBJ2-7; 7 bases are a match to TRBD2. The CDR3 is 13 residues long. The germline gives CDR1 SQVTM, CDR2 ANQGSEA. After removal of 4 bases from V and 3 bases from J, the junction contained 6 bases not matched to a gene. CDR3 nucleotide sequence: TGCAGCGTTGGGATTGGCGGGGGCTACGAGCAGTACTTC. Residues: CSVGIGGGYEQYF.

V usage is TRBV5-1 and J usage is TRBJ2-7; 11 bases fit TRBD2. The V segment lost 3 bases and the J segment 4 bases; nucleotides outside the gene matches: 21. The CDR3 runs 20 residues. Germline-derived CDR1 and CDR2 are SGHRS and YFSETQ. The CDR3 sequence: CASSYRPRTSGSSIAYEQYF. CDR3 nucleotide sequence: TGCGCCAGCAGCTACCGCCCACGGACTAGCGGGTCCTCTATCGCGTACGAGCAGTACTTC.

This clonotype was counted between two and nine times. V is TRBV19 and J is TRBJ2-7; 8 positions match TRBD1. J was trimmed by 3 bases and V by 11 bases; bases with no gene match: 6. CDR1 LNHDA and CDR2 SQIVND come from the germline V gene (reference sequence). The CDR3 is 12 residues long. CDR3 sequence (DNA): TGTGCCTGGACAGGGTTCGTCTACGAGCAGTACTTC. Translating it yields CAWTGFVYEQYF.

This clonotype was seen repeatedly, ten times or more. CDR3 region: CASSLGTGTDTQYF. The DNA of the CDR3 is TGCGCCAGCAGCTTGGGTACAGGGACAGATACGCAGTATTTT. The chain recombines TRBV5-1 with TRBJ2-3; D might be TRBD1 (6 bases). Germline V lookup: CDR1 SGHRS, CDR2 YFSETQ. The CDR3 sequence is 14 residues long. Trimming stripped 0 bases from V and 3 bases from J, with 8 bases between. Drawing the rest from reference TRBV5-1 and TRBJ2-3, the complete variable domain is KAGVTQTPRYLIKTRGQQVTLSCSPISGHRSVSWYQQTPGQGLQFLFEYFSETQRNKGNFPGRFSGRQFSNSRSEMNVSTLELGDSALYLCASSLGTGTDTQYFGPGTRLTVL.

The table lists this clonotype with a few counts. The chain carries TRBV29-1 and TRBJ1-3; D remains ambiguous. The CDR3 loop spans 12 amino acids. Germline CDR1 and CDR2: SQVTM and ANQGSEA. The ends were cut back, 1 base at V and 4 bases at J, with 5 bases in the middle. This CDR3 reads CSVEVFGNTIYF. CDR3 bases: TGCAGCGTTGAAGTATTCGGAAACACCATATATTTT. The whole variable domain, filled in from reference TRBV29-1 and TRBJ1-3, reads SAVISQKPSRDICQRGTSLTIQCQVDSQVTMMFWYRQQPGQSLTLIATANQGSEATYESGFVIDKFPISRPNLTFSTLTVSNMSPEDSSIYLCSVEVFGNTIYFGEGSWLTVV.

This rearrangement joins TRBV15 to TRBJ2-7; tentative D call: TRBD1 (6 bases). This CDR3 comprises 17 residues. V shed 1 base and J shed 5 bases, with 21 bases lying between them. Per germline, CDR1 LNHNV and CDR2 YYDKDF (reference sequence). As DNA, the CDR3 is TGTGCCACCAGCAGAGCCCAAGGTTGGGGGCGCATCAACGAGCAGTACTTC. This encodes CATSRAQGWGRINEQYF.

The genes are TRBV12-3 or TRBV12-4 and TRBJ2-3; 8 nucleotides agree with TRBD2. The CDR3 is 13 residues long. Trimming at V came to 2 bases and at J to 7 bases, leaving 2 bases not matched to a gene. Here the CDR3 DNA reads TGTGCCAGCAGTTTACGGGGGGGAAATACGCAGTATTTT. It codes for CASSLRGGNTQYF.

This rearrangement joins TRBV4-1 to TRBJ1-2; D is unresolved. The CDR3 is 15 residues long. Germline V CDR1 and CDR2: MGHRA, YSYEKL. Between the trimmed V and J ends, which lost 0 bases and 6 bases, there was a span of 14 bases. The CDR3 here is CASSQEMGREDGYTF. DNA of the CDR3: TGCGCCAGCAGCCAAGAGATGGGAAGGGAGGATGGCTACACCTTC.

This clonotype was found a few times. The gene calls are TRBV10-3 and TRBJ2-7; D remains unclear. In germline, CDR1 is ENHRY, CDR2 SYGVKD. The CDR3 has 13 amino acids. V lost 3 bases and J lost 6, with 12 bases in between. In DNA form, the CDR3 reads TGTGCCATCAGTGAAGGTTCAGTCTCCGAGCAGTACTTC. This translates into CAISEGSVSEQYF.

This chain connects TRBV5-6 to TRBJ2-5; no firm D call. Germline CDR1 is SGHDT and CDR2 is YYEEEE. The CDR3 is 13 residues long. V lost 4 bases, J lost 4 bases, and 11 bases lay in between. The CDR3 region has the DNA TGTGCCAGCAGCCGCCGGGTCGCAGAGACCCAGTACTTC. Amino acids: CASSRRVAETQYF.

This rearrangement joins TRBV11-3 to TRBJ2-3, with a tentative D call TRBD2 (6 bases). The V gene lost 5 bases and the J gene lost 0 bases, with 9 bases spanning the gap. The CDR3 runs 14 residues. The V gene's germline CDR1 is SGHNT and CDR2 YENEEA. The CDR3 DNA reads TGTGCCAGCAGCATGGGGACTAGCACAGATACGCAGTATTTT. This translates into CASSMGTSTDTQYF. The variable domain in full, with the rest retrieved from reference TRBV11-3 and TRBJ2-3, is EAGVVQSPRYKIIEKKQPVAFWCNPISGHNTLYWYLQNLGQGPELLIRYENEEAVDDSQLPKDRFSAERLKGVDSTLKIQPAELGDSAVYLCASSMGTSTDTQYFGPGTRLTVL.

This chain links TRBV29-1 with TRBJ2-5; 9 bases fit TRBD1. Germline CDR1 SQVTM, CDR2 ANQGSEA. The ends lost 6 bases at V and 5 bases at J; junction bases unmatched: 7. The CDR3 totals 13 residues. CDR3 DNA: TGCAGCGTAGGACAGGGGACCCTGGAGACCCAGTACTTC. Protein sequence: CSVGQGTLETQYF.

This clonotype has more than one count but fewer than ten. V is TRBV7-2 and J is TRBJ2-2, with 7 nucleotides matching TRBD2. The CDR3 is made up of 15 amino acids. The V segment lost 1 base and the J segment 6 bases; nucleotides outside the gene matches: 5. From germline, CDR1 is SGHTA and CDR2 FQGNSA. Here the CDR3 DNA reads TGTGCCAGCAGCTTAGTTCTGGGGGGGGCCGGGGAGCTGTTTTTT. As protein: CASSLVLGGAGELFF.

The V gene is TRBV10-2, the J gene TRBJ2-3, with a possible D match to TRBD2 (5 bases). CDR3 size: 13 residues. The V gene's germline CDR1 is WSHSY and CDR2 SAAADI. The V and J ends lost 6 bases and 1 base respectively, with 8 bases between them. In DNA form, the CDR3 reads TGCGCCAGCAGGGCGAGGGGCACAGATACGCAGTATTTT. It specifies CASRARGTDTQYF.

The rearrangement uses TRBV6-6 and TRBJ2-1; 14 positions agree with TRBD2. Per the germline V gene, CDR1 is MNHNY and CDR2 is SVGAGI (reference sequence). CDR3 length equals 17 residues. V shed 0 bases and J 7 bases; nucleotides not matched to a gene: 5. For the CDR3, the DNA is TGTGCCAGCAGTTACTCAGGACTAGCGGGGGGCCATAATGAGCAGTTCTTC. Translation: CASSYSGLAGGHNEQFF.